One and the same sample provided the 27 T cell receptor beta chains below, sequenced in a study of OX40 agonist ivuxolimab in advanced cancers. Assay used: immunoSEQ multiplex PCR; TCRdb lists only in-frame clones, some missing. The table includes roughly 70,000 clones, 85% detected once. Sequencing was performed on CD4+ or CD8+ T cells sorted from blood, taken in a trial of the OX40 agonist ivuxolimab. These receptors originate from an adult with an advanced solid tumor such as melanoma, head and neck, liver or kidney cancer.

The chain joins TRBV18 to TRBJ2-1; D call uncertain. The CDR3 consists of 11 residues. Per the germline V gene, CDR1 is KGHSH and CDR2 is LQKENI. Trimming left V 5 bases short and J 4 bases short, with 3 bases between. The CDR3: CASSDYNEQFF. CDR3 nucleotide sequence: TGTGCCAGCTCAGATTACAATGAGCAGTTCTTC.

The chain uses TRBV15 and TRBJ2-1; a possible D gene is TRBD1 (6 bases). The CDR3 covers 15 residues. Germline lookup yields CDR1 LNHNV and CDR2 YYDKDF (reference sequence). The V and J ends lost 0 bases and 10 bases respectively, with 16 bases between them. DNA of the CDR3: TGTGCCACCAGCAGAGAAGGGACGGCCAGGGGAGAGCAGTTCTTC. Protein sequence: CATSREGTARGEQFF.

This chain uses TRBV14 with TRBJ1-1, with 9 bases identical to TRBD1. The CDR3 runs to 14 residues. Per germline, CDR1 SGHDN and CDR2 FVKESK. V lost 1 base to trimming and J lost 4 bases; unmatched junction nucleotides: 1. Here the CDR3 DNA reads TGTGCCAGCAGCCAAGCGGGACAGGGCACTGAAGCTTTCTTT. Translating it yields CASSQAGQGTEAFF. The full variable domain, in which reference TRBV14 and TRBJ1-1 provide the parts outside the CDR3, is EAGVTQFPSHSVIEKGQTVTLRCDPISGHDNLYWYRRVMGKEIKFLLHFVKESKQDESGMPNNRFLAERTGGTYSTLKVQPAELEDSGVYFCASSQAGQGTEAFFGQGTRLTVV.

This chain uses TRBV5-1 with TRBJ2-2, with TRBD2 matching 8 bases. The germline gives CDR1 SGHRS, CDR2 YFSETQ. The CDR3 is 17 residues long. The V and J ends lost 4 bases and 7 bases, in that order; junction bases with no gene match: 15. CDR3 sequence reads: CASSPGTSSVRGGELFF. CDR3 nucleotide sequence: TGCGCCAGCAGCCCCGGGACTAGTTCGGTCCGGGGCGGGGAGCTGTTTTTT.

The chain recombines TRBV18 with TRBJ1-1; 9 bases line up with TRBD1. With V trimmed by 5 bases and J by 3 bases, 7 bases remained unmatched. Germline lookup yields CDR1 KGHSH and CDR2 LQKENI. CDR3 length: 15 residues. The CDR3 DNA is TGTGCCAGCTCAGCGCTACAGGGGGCGGACACTGAAGCTTTCTTT. This codes for CASSALQGADTEAFF.

The V call is TRBV7-2, the J call TRBJ2-5; a weak D match, TRBD2 (5 bases). CDR1 and CDR2 (germline): SGHTA, FQGNSA. There are 15 residues in the CDR3. V lost 4 bases, J lost 4 bases, and 16 bases lay in between. CDR3 sequence (DNA): TGTGCCAGCAGCTCTAGCCCTGGTTGGGCAGAGACCCAGTACTTC. This codes for CASSSSPGWAETQYF.

The V call is TRBV7-2, the J call TRBJ1-1; D remains ambiguous. Germline V gene lookup returns CDR1 SGHTA and CDR2 FQGNSA. Between the trimmed V and J ends, which lost 1 base and 9 bases, there was a span of 12 bases. The CDR3 runs 13 residues. CDR3 coding DNA: TGTGCCAGCAGCTTAGAGGGCTCCAGAAAAGCTTTCTTT. Translating gives CASSLEGSRKAFF.

V is TRBV9 and J is TRBJ1-2; possible D gene TRBD1, 5 bases. Trimming left V 3 bases short and J 0 bases short, with 12 bases between. Per germline, CDR1 SGDLS and CDR2 YYNGEE. The CDR3 totals 15 residues. As DNA, the CDR3 is TGTGCCAGCAGCGAGACGGGGCTAGCTAACTATGGCTACACCTTC. This translates into CASSETGLANYGYTF.

This clone was seen only a few times. This chain connects TRBV29-1 to TRBJ2-5, with unresolved D. V lost 5 bases and J lost 5, with 6 bases in between. The V gene's germline CDR1 is SQVTM and CDR2 ANQGSEA. The CDR3 totals 10 residues. CDR3 protein: CSVSRETQYF. CDR3 sequence (DNA): TGCAGCGTTTCCAGGGAGACCCAGTACTTC.

V is TRBV2 and J is TRBJ2-6, with TRBD1 matching 7 bases. The junction had 9 bases not matched to a gene; V was cut back by 7 bases and J by 0 bases. This CDR3 is 17 amino acids long. Germline V gene lookup returns CDR1 SNHLY and CDR2 FYNNEI. The CDR3 DNA reads TGTGCCAGCACCTGGACAGGTCGGGACTCTGGGGCCAACGTCCTGACTTTC. Residues: CASTWTGRDSGANVLTF.

V usage is TRBV14 and J usage is TRBJ1-2; D possibly corresponds to TRBD1 (6 bases). CDR1 and CDR2 (germline): SGHDN, FVKESK. The CDR3 loop spans 16 amino acids. The V and J ends lost 0 bases and 3 bases respectively, with 14 bases between them. CDR3 nucleotides: TGTGCCAGCAGCCAAGATTTAAGGGGGGACGACTATGGCTACACCTTC. Protein sequence: CASSQDLRGDDYGYTF.

In its sample, this clone was seen a few times. The chain couples TRBV27 to TRBJ1-2, with 7 bases that match TRBD1. The V gene end was trimmed by 3 bases and the J gene end by 5 bases; junction bases not matched to a gene: 9. Germline CDR1 reads MNHEY; CDR2 reads SMNVEV (reference sequence). The CDR3 has 15 amino acids. This CDR3 reads CASSFRDSQSYGYTF. CDR3 DNA: TGTGCCAGCAGTTTTAGGGACAGCCAAAGTTATGGCTACACCTTC.

The V and J genes are TRBV19 and TRBJ1-2; 10 bases match TRBD1. V trimming: 6 bases; J trimming: 8 bases; junction bases outside the gene matches: 9. CDR3 length: 14 residues. Germline CDR1 reads LNHDA; CDR2 reads SQIVND (reference sequence). The CDR3 DNA sequence: TGTGCCAGTAGCACAAGGACAGGGGGTTCGGGCTACACCTTC. This gives the protein CASSTRTGGSGYTF.

The chain employs TRBV18 and TRBJ2-7; D might be TRBD1 (5 bases). The CDR3 is made up of 15 amino acids. Germline CDR1 is KGHSH and CDR2 is LQKENI. With 5 bases removed from V and 5 bases from J, the gap between germline ends came to 19 bases. The DNA of the CDR3 is TGTGCCAGCTCAGGCCGACAGTGGGCTGGCGACGAGCAGTACTTC. Residues: CASSGRQWAGDEQYF.

Here the CDR3 reads CASLAGDGRNEQFF. CDR3 sequence (DNA): TGTGCCAGCCTGGCGGGAGATGGGCGTAATGAGCAGTTCTTC. The chain uses TRBV28 and TRBJ2-1; 7 bases fit TRBD2. The J segment lost 7 bases and the V segment lost 8 bases, leaving 11 bases of the junction unmatched. Germline CDR1 reads MDHEN; CDR2 reads SYDVKM. The CDR3 spans 14 residues.

The rearrangement links TRBV28 to TRBJ2-6, with D possibly matching TRBD2 (6 bases). The CDR3 contains 17 residues. Trimming removed 7 bases from V and 3 bases from J, with 19 bases in between. Germline-derived CDR1 and CDR2 are MDHEN and SYDVKM. The CDR3 region has the DNA TGTGCCAGCAACGGTCTGGAGGGAGTGAGTGGGGCCAACGTCCTGACTTTC. This codes for CASNGLEGVSGANVLTF.

The chain employs TRBV5-1 and TRBJ2-3; 12 bases agree with TRBD2. Germline V lookup: CDR1 SGHRS, CDR2 YFSETQ. V lost 0 bases to trimming and J lost 4 bases; unmatched junction nucleotides: 0. The CDR3 length is 15 residues. CDR3 protein: CASSLGLAGADTQYF. CDR3 coding DNA: TGCGCCAGCAGCTTGGGACTAGCGGGGGCAGATACGCAGTATTTT. Complete variable domain (other parts from reference TRBV5-1 and TRBJ2-3): KAGVTQTPRYLIKTRGQQVTLSCSPISGHRSVSWYQQTPGQGLQFLFEYFSETQRNKGNFPGRFSGRQFSNSRSEMNVSTLELGDSALYLCASSLGLAGADTQYFGPGTRLTVL.

This chain uses TRBV5-5 with TRBJ1-5, with a tentative D call TRBD1 (5 bases). Trimming stripped 4 bases from V and 3 bases from J, with 14 bases between. Germline values: CDR1 SGHKS, CDR2 YYEKEE (reference sequence). This CDR3 has 15 amino acids. Here the CDR3 reads CASSQTTGHNQPQHF. The DNA of the CDR3 is TGTGCCAGCAGCCAAACCACGGGGCACAATCAGCCCCAGCATTTT.

This CDR3 reads CASSPGTGYGYTF. As DNA, the CDR3 is TGCGCCAGCAGTCCCGGGACAGGGTATGGCTACACCTTC. The rearrangement links TRBV10-2 to TRBJ1-2, with 9 bases lining up with TRBD1. V lost 5 bases and J lost 5; bases outside the gene matches: 3. The CDR3 loop spans 13 amino acids. CDR1 and CDR2 from the germline V gene are WSHSY and SAAADI.

V usage is TRBV5-1 and J usage is TRBJ2-2, with D uncertain. Trimming stripped 4 bases from V and 7 bases from J, with 11 bases between. Per germline, CDR1 SGHRS and CDR2 YFSETQ. The CDR3 contains 13 residues. The CDR3 region has the DNA TGCGCCAGCAGCAACCCCCCGGACGGGGAGCTGTTTTTT. This sequence encodes CASSNPPDGELFF.

This clone was detected only a few times. The chain is built from TRBV5-1 and TRBJ2-5, with D perhaps being TRBD1 or TRBD2 (5 bases each). The germline V and J ends were trimmed by 0 bases and 1 base, with 7 bases remaining between them. This CDR3 comprises 14 residues. CDR1 is SGHRS and CDR2 is YFSETQ in the germline V gene. This chain's CDR3 is CASSLGGVQETQYF. In DNA, the CDR3 is TGCGCCAGCAGCTTGGGAGGGGTCCAAGAGACCCAGTACTTC.

The chain uses TRBV7-2 and TRBJ1-3; D not certain. Germline values: CDR1 SGHTA, CDR2 FQGNSA. The CDR3 sequence is 13 residues long. V shed 5 bases and J shed 4 bases, with 9 bases lying between them. Written as DNA, the CDR3 is TGTGCCAGCAGCACTCGGGAGGGAAACACCATATATTTT. This encodes CASSTREGNTIYF.

The chain uses TRBV6-5 and TRBJ1-5; D might be TRBD1 (5 bases). The CDR3 consists of 15 residues. The V end was cut by 6 bases, the J end by 0 bases, with 12 bases between. The germline gives CDR1 MNHEY, CDR2 SVGAGI. CDR3 residues: CASSRQPYSNQPQHF. The CDR3 DNA reads TGTGCCAGCAGCAGACAGCCCTATAGCAATCAGCCCCAGCATTTT.

There are a few counts of this clone. V gene TRBV6-5 combines with J gene TRBJ2-1; 7 bases are shared with TRBD2. CDR1 is MNHEY and CDR2 is SVGAGI in the germline V gene. CDR3 length: 16 amino acids. The ends lost 0 bases at V and 6 bases at J; junction bases unmatched: 8. This CDR3 is CASSYSIGGGANEQFF. The CDR3, as DNA: TGTGCCAGCAGTTACTCGATCGGGGGAGGGGCCAATGAGCAGTTCTTC.

The CDR3 here is CASSLVGGREAFF. In DNA form, the CDR3 reads TGTGCCAGCAGCTTGGTAGGGGGTAGGGAAGCTTTCTTT. The chain joins TRBV5-4 to TRBJ1-1; a possible D gene is TRBD1 (6 bases). There are 13 residues in the CDR3. CDR1 and CDR2 (germline): SGHNT, YYREEE (reference sequence). With 0 bases removed from V and 8 bases from J, the gap between germline ends came to 11 bases. The full variable domain, with the rest looked up from reference TRBV5-4 and TRBJ1-1, is ETGVTQSPTHLIKTRGQQVTLRCSSQSGHNTVSWYQQALGQGPQFIFQYYREEENGRGNFPPRFSGLQFPNYSSELNVNALELDDSALYLCASSLVGGREAFFGQGTRLTVV.

The sample holds one count of this clone. The rearrangement uses TRBV2 and TRBJ2-7; TRBD1 agrees at 8 bases. Germline lookup yields CDR1 SNHLY and CDR2 FYNNEI. The length of the CDR3 is 14 residues. V shed 8 bases, J shed 0 bases, and the junction held 6 bases outside the gene matches. The DNA for the CDR3 is TGTGCCAGCTCCGACAGGGGCAACTCCTACGAGCAGTACTTC. Protein: CASSDRGNSYEQYF.

There are a few counts of this clone. CDR3: CASSRGQGGDYGYTF. Written as DNA, the CDR3 is TGTGCCAGCAGCCGGGGACAGGGGGGCGACTATGGCTACACCTTC. V and J are TRBV5-4 and TRBJ1-2; 11 positions match TRBD1. The V segment lost 4 bases and the J segment 3 bases; nucleotides outside the gene matches: 5. Germline V gene lookup returns CDR1 SGHNT and CDR2 YYREEE (reference sequence). This CDR3 region has 15 residues.